The entry that follows covers one T cell receptor (beta chain) sequence. What it recognizes is unknown. TCRdb used MiXCR to reprocess the multiplex PCR reads, holding one entry per CDR3 protein. In the table there are 200,000 to 300,000 distinct CDR3 sequences, about 33% of which are singletons. This sample is part of a study of breast tumors, draining lymph nodes, adjacent tissues. Study-wide points: Data fit most tumor T cells coming from lymph node, expanding in tumor. The lymph node origin of tumor T cells was framed as consistent with a hypothesis, not demonstrated. Luminal-like breast cancer showed significantly greater tumor-nontumor repertoire similarity than basal-like breast cancer did. Compared with lymph nodes, tumors were less diverse; compared with nontumor tissue, more.

Breast cancer patients provided tissue from their axillary draining lymph nodes. Germline CDR1 reads KGHDR; CDR2 reads SFDVKD. CDR3 length equals 17 residues. The V and J ends lost 2 bases and 5 bases, in that order; junction bases with no gene match: 10. This TCR came from a female donor with breast cancer. Some clones in this sample may be carry-over from other donors' samples. V and J are TRBV24-1 and TRBJ1-5; 8 bases match TRBD1. Sequenced sample: axillary lymph node tissue. CDR3 amino acids: CATSDCWDRRDYQPQHF. The CDR3 nucleotides read TGTGCCACCAGTGATTGCTGGGACAGGCGAGACTATCAGCCCCAGCATTTT.